These 23 T cell receptor beta chains originate from one sample sequenced in a study of T cells in Graves' hyperthyroidism and ophthalmopathy. It was RNA transcripts that yielded the amplified TCR beta CDR3 regions. First-round RT-PCR with HTBI primers amplified the TCR CDR3 region. TCRdb fed the multiplex PCR reads into MiXCR, producing one record per CDR3 protein. In the table there are 500,000 to 650,000 distinct CDR3 sequences, around 15% of which are singletons. The sample consisted of blood. These receptor sequences come from a woman aged 40 to 50 with Graves' hyperthyroidism.

J is TRBJ2-2 and V is TRBV6-1, with 8 bases aligning to TRBD1. V shed 6 bases, J shed 1 base, and the junction held 7 bases outside the gene matches. CDR1 MNHNS and CDR2 SASEGT come from the germline V gene. This CDR3 region has 16 residues. The chain's CDR3 is CASSRTGGLNTGELFF. The CDR3 coding sequence is TGTGCCAGCAGCCGCACAGGGGGTTTGAACACCGGGGAGCTGTTTTTT.

The CDR3 DNA reads TGTGCCAGTAGTTATGACCGAATCAGCAATCAGCCCCAGCATTTT. As protein: CASSYDRISNQPQHF. The rearrangement uses TRBV19 and TRBJ1-5, with no clear D. Germline V CDR1 and CDR2: LNHDA, SQIVND (reference sequence). Deletions cut 5 bases from V and 1 base from J, with 12 bases between. The CDR3 has 15 amino acids.

This rearrangement joins TRBV4-1 to TRBJ2-7, with 11 bases lining up with TRBD2. Per germline, CDR1 MGHRA and CDR2 YSYEKL. Trimming cost V 0 bases and J 3 bases; bases outside gene matches: 7. There are 17 residues in the CDR3. The CDR3 here is CASSQDPTSGSLYEQYF. The CDR3 region has the DNA TGCGCCAGCAGCCAAGACCCTACTAGCGGGAGTCTCTACGAGCAGTACTTC.

This clonotype appeared many times. The chain couples TRBV28 to TRBJ2-2; TRBD1 matches at 10 bases. This CDR3 comprises 18 residues. V lost 1 base, J lost 4 bases, and 9 bases stayed unmatched. Germline CDR1 reads MDHEN; CDR2 reads SYDVKM. Here the CDR3 reads CASSLSRLRDRGTGELFF. Here the CDR3 DNA reads TGTGCCAGCAGTTTATCCCGGTTAAGGGACAGGGGCACCGGGGAGCTGTTTTTT.

V and J are TRBV20-1 and TRBJ1-4, with 11 positions matching TRBD1. Germline V gene sequence: CDR1 DFQATT, CDR2 SNEGSKA (reference sequence). This CDR3 contains 15 residues. V shed 0 bases and J 8 bases; nucleotides not matched to a gene: 5. The CDR3 here is CSARDRTGGREKLFF. CDR3 in DNA: TGCAGTGCTAGAGATAGGACAGGGGGCAGAGAAAAACTGTTTTTT.

The chain has TRBV6-1 and TRBJ2-6; weak D call: TRBD1 (5 bases). V lost 8 bases, J lost 0 bases, and 17 bases lay in between. Germline V gene data show CDR1 as MNHNS and CDR2 as SASEGT. The CDR3 consists of 17 residues. The CDR3, as DNA: TGTGCCAGCTCAGTGTGGCAGGGATTCTCTGGGGCCAACGTCCTGACTTTC. Translated: CASSVWQGFSGANVLTF.

In its sample, this clonotype was seen many times. The V call is TRBV20-1, the J call TRBJ1-5, with D tentatively TRBD1 (6 bases). V was clipped by 3 bases and J by 0 bases, with 9 bases between them. This CDR3 has 14 amino acids. CDR1 and CDR2 from the germline V gene are DFQATT and SNEGSKA (reference sequence). CDR3 region: CSARTGNSNQPQHF. CDR3 nucleotide sequence: TGCAGTGCTAGGACAGGAAATAGCAATCAGCCCCAGCATTTT.

This clonotype was found a few times. CDR3 bases: TGTGCCAGCAGCCCGACAGGGGTTCAGCCCCAGCATTTT. This encodes CASSPTGVQPQHF. V is TRBV7-9 and J is TRBJ1-5; 8 nucleotides align to TRBD1. The CDR3 spans 13 residues. The junction had 3 bases not matched to a gene; V was cut back by 5 bases and J by 6 bases. The germline V gene encodes CDR1 SEHNR and CDR2 FQNEAQ (reference sequence).

This clonotype was recorded many times. The chain couples TRBV3-1 to TRBJ1-2; 7 bases are a match to TRBD1. V lost 5 bases to trimming and J lost 8 bases; unmatched junction nucleotides: 14. Germline V gives CDR1 LGHDT, CDR2 YNNKEL (reference sequence). The CDR3 contains 15 residues. As DNA, the CDR3 is TGTGCCAGCAGCGTGGGACAGACTCCATGGAGCGGCTACACCTTC. This sequence encodes CASSVGQTPWSGYTF.

V is TRBV12-5 and J is TRBJ2-7; D gene ambiguous. Germline V gene data show CDR1 as LGHNT and CDR2 as FRNRAP. This CDR3 contains 11 residues. V was shortened by 4 bases and J by 6 bases, with 7 bases between the two germline ends. CDR3 in amino acids: CASGSNGEQYF. The CDR3 DNA reads as TGTGCTAGTGGTTCAAACGGCGAGCAGTACTTC.

This clonotype was counted ten times or more. This chain connects TRBV5-1 to TRBJ2-3, with D maybe TRBD1 (7 bases). The V gene's germline CDR1 is SGHRS and CDR2 YFSETQ. V gave up 4 bases and J gave up 3 bases, with 18 bases separating them. This CDR3 is built from 16 residues. CDR3 sequence reads: CASSLIRGAGTDTQYF. The CDR3 region has the DNA TGCGCCAGCAGCCTCATCAGGGGGGCAGGGACAGATACGCAGTATTTT.

In this sample, this clonotype turned up many times. The chain uses TRBV30 and TRBJ2-7, with 9 bases lining up with TRBD1. Germline CDR1 is GTSNPN and CDR2 is SVGIG (reference sequence). V was clipped by 0 bases and J by 4 bases; unmatched bases: 7. This CDR3 is built from 15 residues. CDR3 sequence (DNA): TGTGCCTGGAGTGTACCCGGGACAGGGAGGTACGAGCAGTACTTC. The encoded protein is CAWSVPGTGRYEQYF. The complete variable domain, with remaining parts taken from reference TRBV30 and TRBJ2-7, reads SQTIHQWPATLVQPVGSPLSLECTVEGTSNPNLYWYRQAAGRGLQLLFYSVGIGQISSEVPQNLSASRPQDRQFILSSKKLLLSDSGFYLCAWSVPGTGRYEQYFGPGTRLTVT.

The gene calls are TRBV10-2 and TRBJ2-7; 7 bases are a match to TRBD2. Trimming cost V 3 bases and J 4 bases; bases outside gene matches: 9. This CDR3 region has 15 residues. Germline V gene data show CDR1 as WSHSY and CDR2 as SAAADI. The CDR3 bases are TGCGCCAGCAGTGATATTGCGGGGGTCAAATACGAGCAGTACTTC. Translating gives CASSDIAGVKYEQYF.

This clonotype occurred many times. The rearrangement uses TRBV11-2 and TRBJ2-3, with D possibly being TRBD2 (6 bases). V lost 2 bases to trimming and J lost 3 bases, with 15 bases between them. This CDR3 contains 16 residues. Germline V gene data show CDR1 as SGHAT and CDR2 as FQNNGV. CDR3 amino acids: CASSLRGGDRTDTQYF. Here the CDR3 DNA reads TGTGCCAGCAGCTTACGCGGAGGGGATCGGACAGATACGCAGTATTTT.

This clonotype turned up a few times. The genes are TRBV7-3 and TRBJ2-3; D is perhaps TRBD1 (5 bases). Deletions cut 2 bases from V and 4 bases from J, with 16 bases between. Germline V gene data show CDR1 as SGHTA and CDR2 as FQGTGA. The CDR3 spans 16 residues. Written as DNA, the CDR3 is TGTGCCAGCAGCTTAGGGGTGGGCAGGGTCGCAGATACGCAGTATTTT. The encoded protein is CASSLGVGRVADTQYF.

This clonotype showed up many times. The rearrangement joins TRBV27 to TRBJ1-2; the match to TRBD1 covers 10 bases. V shed 3 bases, J shed 5 bases, and the junction held 9 bases outside the gene matches. This CDR3 is built from 16 residues. Germline V gene lookup returns CDR1 MNHEY and CDR2 SMNVEV (reference sequence). CDR3 nucleotides: TGTGCCAGCAGTTTCCTCGCGGGGACAGGGGTGTATGGCTACACCTTC. Its translation is CASSFLAGTGVYGYTF.

The chain couples TRBV20-1 to TRBJ2-7; TRBD2 matches 13 bases. Trimming removed 6 bases from V and 0 bases from J; junction bases left unmatched: 5. Germline lookup yields CDR1 DFQATT and CDR2 SNEGSKA (reference sequence). The CDR3 totals 15 residues. CDR3 loop: CSATWTSGSSYEQYF. CDR3 nucleotides: TGCAGTGCCACCTGGACTAGCGGGAGCTCCTACGAGCAGTACTTC.

This clonotype was counted ten times or more. The V gene is TRBV3-1, the J gene TRBJ2-3, with 7 nucleotides matching TRBD2. Germline V gene lookup returns CDR1 LGHDT and CDR2 YNNKEL (reference sequence). V dropped 4 bases and J dropped 0; count of bases not matched to a gene: 4. The CDR3 sequence is 15 residues long. CDR3 bases: TGTGCCAGCAGCCGAAGACTAGCCAGCACAGATACGCAGTATTTT. It encodes CASSRRLASTDTQYF.

This clonotype was observed a few times. The chain is built from TRBV6-2 or TRBV6-3 and TRBJ2-1; 8 bases map to TRBD2. The CDR3 covers 15 residues. V shed 6 bases and J 0 bases; nucleotides not matched to a gene: 4. Per germline, CDR1 MNHEY and CDR2 SVGEGT. This chain's CDR3 is CASRATSGSYNEQFF. CDR3 nucleotides: TGTGCCAGCAGAGCCACTAGCGGCTCCTACAATGAGCAGTTCTTC.

The table lists this clonotype with many counts. For the CDR3, the DNA is TGCAGTGCTAGAAAGGGGCAGCAGAACACTGAAGCTTTCTTT. The encoded protein is CSARKGQQNTEAFF. The chain links TRBV20-1 to TRBJ1-1, with D perhaps matching TRBD1 (5 bases). V lost 2 bases, J lost 1 base, and 11 bases lay in between. CDR3 size: 14 residues. The germline CDR1 and CDR2 sequences are DFQATT and SNEGSKA (reference sequence).

This clonotype was recorded once. The chain combines TRBV5-1 with TRBJ1-1; D not certain. The CDR3 sequence is 12 residues long. CDR1 and CDR2 (germline): SGHRS, YFSETQ. Trimming removed 0 bases from V and 11 bases from J, with 11 bases in between. The CDR3 nucleotides read TGCGCCAGCAGCTTGGAAGGACCTGGGGCTTTCTTT. Translated: CASSLEGPGAFF.

At least ten counts were recorded for this clonotype. This rearrangement joins TRBV28 to TRBJ2-5, with 8 bases aligning to TRBD1. The germline V gene has CDR1 MDHEN and CDR2 SYDVKM. The V and J ends lost 5 bases and 4 bases, in that order; junction bases with no gene match: 6. This CDR3 contains 14 residues. The CDR3 sequence: CASSPGGGGETQYF. For the CDR3, the DNA is TGTGCCAGCAGTCCAGGGGGCGGCGGAGAGACCCAGTACTTC.

The gene calls are TRBV20-1 and TRBJ1-1, with 9 bases matching TRBD1. Trimming removed 4 bases from V and 2 bases from J; junction bases left unmatched: 2. Germline values: CDR1 DFQATT, CDR2 SNEGSKA (reference sequence). The CDR3 extends over 13 amino acids. The CDR3 spells CSATQGANTEAFF. CDR3 in DNA: TGCAGTGCTACACAGGGGGCTAACACTGAAGCTTTCTTT.